Detailed here is one TCR beta chain. Its target is unknown. A multiplex PCR was run with 60 Vbeta primers and 13 Jbeta primers. Profiling relied on immunoSEQ multiplex PCR, and the TCRdb table lists in-frame clones only, not all of them. The data show some 130,000 clones, with 70% to 80% seen just once and approximately 3% held by the top ten. This entry comes from a study of cytomegalovirus exposure and HLA in healthy donors. Points from the study as a whole: CMV serostatus was the only recorded immune exposure for donors. Most TCR sequences showed up rarely, but some public TCRs showed up in many donors. TCR beta sequences reportedly predicted the HLA-A and HLA-B alleles of most subjects accurately.

This CDR3 comprises 15 residues. The J segment lost 5 bases and the V segment lost 6 bases, leaving 6 bases of the junction unmatched. Germline values: CDR1 SQVTM, CDR2 ANQGSEA. The chain has TRBV29-1 and TRBJ2-1; 14 bases fit TRBD2. Sequenced material: PBMCs. The clonotype comes from a female donor in good health and CMV-seronegative. CDR3 nucleotide sequence: TGCAGCGTGGAGCCGGGACTAGCGGGGGACAATGAGCAGTTCTTC. Translating it yields CSVEPGLAGDNEQFF.